One sample yielded the 29 T cell receptor beta chains listed below, sequenced in a study of T cell repertoires in cytomegalovirus infection. Their recognized antigens are unknown. TCRdb recomputed calls from the reads with MiXCR, one row per CDR3 protein. The data contain around 99,000 distinct CDR3 sequences, about 30% of them singletons. Material: CD8+ T cells from cultured PBMCs, obtained from culture after CMV antigen stimulation. The receptors come from a human donor in good health (CMV status not recorded). Some clones in this sample may be carry-over from other donors' samples.

This clonotype was found a few times. J is TRBJ2-3 and V is TRBV7-9; TRBD2 is a possible D gene (6 bases). The germline V gene encodes CDR1 SEHNR and CDR2 FQNEAQ (reference sequence). The ends were cut back, 5 bases at V and 5 bases at J, with 11 bases in the middle. The CDR3 extends over 13 amino acids. CDR3 loop: CASSPSGGDTQYF. In nucleotides, the CDR3 is TGTGCCAGCAGCCCCTCCGGGGGAGATACGCAGTATTTT.

The DNA of the CDR3 is TGCAGTGCTAGAGACAGGGTGTATGATCAGCCCCAGCATTTT. Translated: CSARDRVYDQPQHF. This chain uses TRBV20-1 with TRBJ1-5, with TRBD1 as a possible D gene (5 bases). The germline V gene encodes CDR1 DFQATT and CDR2 SNEGSKA (reference sequence). V lost 0 bases and J lost 5, with 11 bases in between. The CDR3 is made up of 14 amino acids.

The rearrangement joins TRBV2 to TRBJ2-5, with no clear D. Germline-derived CDR1 and CDR2 are SNHLY and FYNNEI. Trimming pared 1 base from V and 5 bases from J, leaving 14 bases between. This CDR3 has 15 residues. CDR3 in amino acids: CASSEEFVGSETQYF. CDR3 sequence (DNA): TGTGCCAGCAGTGAAGAGTTCGTTGGAAGCGAGACCCAGTACTTC.

The chain recombines TRBV6-5 with TRBJ1-1; D uncertain. Germline V gene sequence: CDR1 MNHEY, CDR2 SVGAGI. Trimming stripped 2 bases from V and 1 base from J, with 8 bases between. The CDR3 has 14 amino acids. The CDR3 spells CASSYTTTNTEAFF. The DNA of the CDR3 is TGTGCCAGCAGTTACACGACAACGAACACTGAAGCTTTCTTT.

The chain uses TRBV2 and TRBJ1-1; TRBD1 might be the D (5 bases). Trimming took 8 bases from V and 6 from J, leaving 10 bases between them. Per germline, CDR1 SNHLY and CDR2 FYNNEI. This CDR3 region has 11 residues. This chain's CDR3 is CASPGIAEAFF. CDR3 sequence (DNA): TGTGCCAGCCCAGGGATCGCTGAAGCTTTCTTT.

This clonotype is a singleton in its sample. The J gene is TRBJ1-1, the V gene TRBV29-1; 9 nucleotides line up with TRBD1. The germline gives CDR1 SQVTM, CDR2 ANQGSEA. The V and J ends lost 7 bases and 1 base, in that order; junction bases with no gene match: 4. The CDR3 has 13 residues. The CDR3 sequence: CSGGTGRNTEAFF. The CDR3 DNA sequence: TGCAGCGGGGGGACAGGGCGGAACACTGAAGCTTTCTTT.

The genes are TRBV2 and TRBJ2-6; D is uncertain. Trimming removed 6 bases at V and 0 bases at J, with 9 bases between. The germline gives CDR1 SNHLY, CDR2 FYNNEI. The CDR3 totals 15 residues. CDR3 region: CASRAESSGANVLTF. The CDR3 nucleotides read TGTGCCAGCAGGGCTGAGAGCTCTGGGGCCAACGTCCTGACTTTC.

The rearrangement links TRBV27 to TRBJ2-1; 11 nucleotides match TRBD2. This CDR3 is 16 amino acids long. V shed 0 bases and J 7 bases; nucleotides not matched to a gene: 5. CDR1 and CDR2 from the germline V gene are MNHEY and SMNVEV (reference sequence). CDR3 loop: CASSLSGTSGMNEQFF. CDR3 in DNA: TGTGCCAGCAGTTTATCTGGGACTAGCGGTATGAATGAGCAGTTCTTC.

The V gene is TRBV28, the J gene TRBJ2-1; D is unclear. The V end was cut by 10 bases, the J end by 3 bases, with 13 bases between. Germline CDR1 and CDR2: MDHEN and SYDVKM. This CDR3 spans 13 amino acids. In nucleotides, the CDR3 is TGTGCCAACAGATATGACAACTACAATGAGCAGTTCTTC. As protein: CANRYDNYNEQFF.

This clonotype was counted between two and nine times. This rearrangement joins TRBV7-2 to TRBJ1-5; D is ambiguous. CDR1 and CDR2 from the germline V gene are SGHTA and FQGNSA. This CDR3 is 15 amino acids long. Trimming cost V 4 bases and J 1 base, with 11 bases left between them. The CDR3 reads CASSSREGSNQPQHF. CDR3 nucleotides: TGTGCCAGCAGCTCCCGGGAAGGAAGCAATCAGCCCCAGCATTTT.

This rearrangement joins TRBV25-1 to TRBJ1-2, with a tentative D call TRBD1 (5 bases). CDR1 and CDR2 (germline): MGHDK, SYGVNS. This CDR3 is 15 amino acids long. The V and J ends lost 4 bases and 5 bases respectively, with 17 bases between them. In DNA form, the CDR3 reads TGTGCCAGCAGTGGCCCCATGGAGGGGATTTATGGCTACACCTTC. Amino acids: CASSGPMEGIYGYTF.

This clonotype was seen ten or more times. This chain uses TRBV6-5 with TRBJ2-1, with D perhaps matching TRBD2 (5 bases). The germline CDR1 and CDR2 sequences are MNHEY and SVGAGI. The V end was cut by 0 bases, the J end by 4 bases, with 7 bases between. The CDR3 runs 14 residues. CDR3 in DNA: TGTGCCAGCAGTTACTCTGGGGAGTACAATGAGCAGTTCTTC. This gives the protein CASSYSGEYNEQFF.

The chain links TRBV19 to TRBJ1-1; D unresolved. Trimming cost V 1 base and J 0 bases, with 9 bases left between them. CDR1 and CDR2 (germline): LNHDA, SQIVND (reference sequence). There are 15 residues in the CDR3. CDR3 DNA: TGTGCCAGTAGTATAGGAAAGCATTTGAACACTGAAGCTTTCTTT. This encodes CASSIGKHLNTEAFF. The complete variable domain, with remaining parts taken from reference TRBV19 and TRBJ1-1, reads DGGITQSPKYLFRKEGQNVTLSCEQNLNHDAMYWYRQDPGQGLRLIYYSQIVNDFQKGDIAEGYSVSREKKESFPLTVTSAQKNPTAFYLCASSIGKHLNTEAFFGQGTRLTVV.

This clonotype was seen only a few times. The chain uses TRBV6-6 and TRBJ1-5, with D hard to call. The V and J ends lost 6 bases and 0 bases respectively, with 18 bases between them. The CDR3 runs to 17 residues. CDR1 is MNHNY and CDR2 is SVGAGI in the germline V gene (reference sequence). This chain's CDR3 is CASSPDATGYSNQPQHF. DNA for the CDR3: TGTGCCAGCAGCCCAGACGCAACGGGTTATAGCAATCAGCCCCAGCATTTT.

This clonotype was counted only a few times. The genes are TRBV6-1 and TRBJ1-1; D not certain. Germline CDR1 MNHNS, CDR2 SASEGT. The V end lost 7 bases, the J end lost 1 base, and 10 bases lay between the germline ends. This CDR3 is 13 amino acids long. CDR3 nucleotide sequence: TGTGCCAGCATCGGGGTCTCGAACACTGAAGCTTTCTTT. Its translation: CASIGVSNTEAFF.

At least ten counts were recorded for this clonotype. The V call is TRBV6-5, the J call TRBJ1-1, with D perhaps TRBD1 (5 bases). CDR3 size: 14 residues. Germline lookup yields CDR1 MNHEY and CDR2 SVGAGI. Trimming took off 6 bases at V and 5 bases at J, with 16 bases between the two ends. The CDR3 protein is CASRPGPEGTEAFF. The CDR3 DNA reads TGTGCCAGCAGACCGGGACCCGAGGGAACTGAAGCTTTCTTT.

V gene TRBV5-5 combines with J gene TRBJ1-5; maybe TRBD1 (5 bases). In germline, CDR1 is SGHKS, CDR2 YYEKEE (reference sequence). V lost 4 bases and J lost 6, with 14 bases in between. CDR3 length: 14 amino acids. The CDR3 nucleotides are TGTGCCAGCAGCCGCGTAGGGGCTGGTCAGCCCCAGCATTTT. Translating it yields CASSRVGAGQPQHF. Complete variable domain (other parts from reference TRBV5-5 and TRBJ1-5): DAGVTQSPTHLIKTRGQQVTLRCSPISGHKSVSWYQQVLGQGPQFIFQYYEKEERGRGNFPDRFSARQFPNYSSELNVNALLLGDSALYLCASSRVGAGQPQHFGDGTRLSIL.

This clonotype was counted many times. The chain recombines TRBV6-1 with TRBJ2-3, with D unclear. The V gene's germline CDR1 is MNHNS and CDR2 SASEGT. The V end lost 5 bases, the J end lost 5 bases, and 11 bases lay between the germline ends. The CDR3 is made up of 13 amino acids. The CDR3 bases are TGTGCCAGCAGTCCCCACTGGGGAGATACGCAGTATTTT. Protein: CASSPHWGDTQYF.

Turning to this clonotype: The CDR3 end shows no conserved phenylalanine or tryptophan, and so a read error is likely. This chain joins TRBV7-8 and TRBJ1-6; 8 nucleotides match TRBD1. The CDR3 contains 16 residues. Germline CDR1 reads SGHVS; CDR2 reads FQNEAQ. Here the CDR3 reads CAGSLWTGMGYSPLHY. The CDR3 nucleotides are TGTGCCGGCAGCTTATGGACAGGGATGGGTTATTCACCCCTCCACTAT.

The V and J genes are TRBV9 and TRBJ2-1; 8 bases are a match to TRBD1. Germline loops: CDR1 SGDLS, CDR2 YYNGEE. V was pared by 7 bases and J by 6 bases, with 6 bases of the junction left unmatched. This CDR3 comprises 13 residues. The CDR3 sequence is CASGQGISNEQFF. The CDR3, as DNA: TGTGCCAGCGGACAGGGAATTTCCAATGAGCAGTTCTTC.

The chain recombines TRBV14 with TRBJ1-2, with 9 nucleotides matching TRBD1. The CDR3 is 15 amino acids. Losses at the gene ends were 0 bases for V and 6 bases for J; bases not matched to a gene: 5. Per the germline V gene, CDR1 is SGHDN and CDR2 is FVKESK. The CDR3 region is CASSQDWDREHGYTF. CDR3 DNA sequence: TGTGCCAGCAGCCAAGATTGGGACAGGGAGCATGGCTACACCTTC. Combining the CDR3 with reference TRBV14 and TRBJ1-2 gives the whole variable domain EAGVTQFPSHSVIEKGQTVTLRCDPISGHDNLYWYRRVMGKEIKFLLHFVKESKQDESGMPNNRFLAERTGGTYSTLKVQPAELEDSGVYFCASSQDWDREHGYTFGSGTRLTVV.

This clonotype was picked up a small number of times. The rearrangement joins TRBV11-2 to TRBJ2-3; 13 bases are a match to TRBD2. This CDR3 is 15 amino acids long. CDR1 and CDR2 from the germline V gene are SGHAT and FQNNGV. Trimming cost V 6 bases and J 3 bases; bases outside gene matches: 3. As DNA, the CDR3 is TGTGCCAGCAGACCGGGACTAGCGGGGACAGATACGCAGTATTTT. Residues: CASRPGLAGTDTQYF.

V and J are TRBV27 and TRBJ2-7; a possible D gene is TRBD2 (5 bases). V lost 10 bases, J lost 3 bases, and 13 bases lay in between. The germline V gene has CDR1 MNHEY and CDR2 SMNVEV (reference sequence). CDR3 size: 12 residues. The CDR3 DNA sequence: TGTGCCACGTCGGCCGGGGACTACGAGCAGTACTTC. Its protein product is CATSAGDYEQYF.

The chain carries TRBV4-1 and TRBJ2-1; the D gene is possibly TRBD2 (6 bases). The V end lost 4 bases, the J end lost 4 bases, and 14 bases lay between the germline ends. The CDR3 has 15 amino acids. CDR1 and CDR2 (germline): MGHRA, YSYEKL. The CDR3 loop is CASSPQPSAYNEQFF. The CDR3 nucleotides are TGCGCCAGCAGCCCCCAGCCTAGCGCATACAATGAGCAGTTCTTC.

This clonotype was seen only a few times. J is TRBJ1-1 and V is TRBV5-4, with unresolved D. Germline CDR1 is SGHNT and CDR2 is YYREEE (reference sequence). V lost 1 base and J 2 bases, leaving 6 bases between the germline ends. The CDR3 loop spans 13 amino acids. In DNA, the CDR3 is TGTGCCAGCAGCTTGACCGATAACACTGAAGCTTTCTTT. It encodes CASSLTDNTEAFF.

This clonotype was seen once. CDR3 loop: CASSHGGNSYNEQFF. The CDR3 DNA sequence: TGTGCCAGTAGTCACGGCGGGAACTCCTACAATGAGCAGTTCTTC. This chain connects TRBV19 to TRBJ2-1; possible D gene TRBD2, 6 bases. Trimming shortened V by 5 bases and J by 0 bases, and 11 bases separated the two germline ends. CDR3 length: 15 residues. The germline V gene has CDR1 LNHDA and CDR2 SQIVND (reference sequence).

This clonotype has a handful of counts. This chain uses TRBV7-9 with TRBJ2-7; 10 bases agree with TRBD1. Germline loops: CDR1 SEHNR, CDR2 FQNEAQ (reference sequence). Trimming took 1 base from V and 2 from J; bases not matched to a gene: 2. The CDR3 runs to 15 residues. The CDR3 coding sequence is TGTGCCAGCAGCTTAGAGGGACAGGGGACCTACGAGCAGTACTTC. Protein product: CASSLEGQGTYEQYF.

This clonotype showed up just a few times. The chain has TRBV28 and TRBJ2-5; D gene unclear. Germline V CDR1 and CDR2: MDHEN, SYDVKM. This CDR3 contains 13 residues. V lost 2 bases and J lost 8, with 12 bases in between. This CDR3 reads CASSLGVFRTQYF. CDR3 nucleotides: TGTGCCAGCAGTTTAGGGGTTTTCCGTACCCAGTACTTC.

Ten or more counts support this clonotype. This rearrangement joins TRBV19 to TRBJ2-5; 7 bases are shared with TRBD1. The junction had 8 bases not matched to a gene; V was cut back by 6 bases and J by 7 bases. CDR1 and CDR2 from the germline V gene are LNHDA and SQIVND (reference sequence). The CDR3 runs to 13 residues. This CDR3 is CASSQQGWGTQYF. CDR3 in DNA: TGTGCCAGTAGCCAACAGGGGTGGGGGACCCAGTACTTC. Variable domain in full (rest from reference TRBV19 and TRBJ2-5): DGGITQSPKYLFRKEGQNVTLSCEQNLNHDAMYWYRQDPGQGLRLIYYSQIVNDFQKGDIAEGYSVSREKKESFPLTVTSAQKNPTAFYLCASSQQGWGTQYFGPGTRLLVL.